The entry below describes one T cell receptor beta chain. In the study's own analysis: Estimation of nucleated cell counts relied on the amplification of reference gene primers. Measured with immunoSEQ multiplex PCR; TCRdb has only the in-frame clones, and not every one. V, J and clone size reflect that table, while D and trimming were determined from the DNA. The sample contains about 140,000 clones, around 90% of which appear only once. These data belong to a study of blood T cell repertoires in COVID-19. The V gene lost 0 bases and the J gene lost 13 bases, with 16 bases spanning the gap. The CDR3 sequence is 15 residues long. Germline CDR1 and CDR2: MGHRA and YSYEKL.

The V and J genes are TRBV4-1 and TRBJ1-6, with D perhaps matching TRBD1 (6 bases). This receptor was obtained from a man between 70 and 80 years old with acute or convalescent COVID-19. Sequenced material: peripheral blood. CDR3 sequence: CASSQDGGAPAPLHF. The CDR3 DNA sequence: TGCGCCAGCAGCCAAGACGGGGGGGCTCCCGCGCCCCTCCACTTT.